The 19 T cell receptor beta chains presented below share a single source sample, sequenced in a study of T cell changes during pregnancy in multiple sclerosis. TCRdb keeps only in-frame clones here, not all; method: immunoSEQ multiplex PCR. The sample has 78,000 or so clones; about 92% are singletons. The sample was peripheral blood, taken before pregnancy. These receptors came from a female donor with multiple sclerosis, enrolled in a pregnancy study.

This clone was seen a single time. The chain couples TRBV10-3 to TRBJ2-7; 8 nucleotides agree with TRBD1. The junction had 2 bases not matched to a gene; V was cut back by 7 bases and J by 3 bases. The CDR3 covers 12 residues. CDR1 is ENHRY and CDR2 is SYGVKD in the germline V gene. CDR3 region: CAIKQGDYEQYF. The CDR3 DNA follows: TGTGCCATCAAACAGGGGGACTACGAGCAGTACTTC.

DNA for the CDR3: TGTGCCAGCAGCTTATGGCAGGGGCTCAATCAGCCCCAGCATTTT. Translating it yields CASSLWQGLNQPQHF. The chain links TRBV5-5 to TRBJ1-5; possible D gene TRBD1, 6 bases. CDR3 length: 15 amino acids. The V gene's germline CDR1 is SGHKS and CDR2 YYEKEE (reference sequence). The ends were cut back, 2 bases at V and 3 bases at J, with 12 bases in the middle.

The gene calls are TRBV18 and TRBJ1-2; D uncertain. CDR1 and CDR2 (germline): KGHSH, LQKENI. V shed 10 bases and J shed 3 bases, with 15 bases lying between them. CDR3 size: 13 residues. The CDR3 DNA sequence: TGTGCCACCTCCGAGAGTCTATACTATGGCTACACCTTC. This codes for CATSESLYYGYTF.

The J gene is TRBJ1-1, the V gene TRBV5-1; D not resolved. V was shortened by 0 bases and J by 7 bases, with 7 bases between the two germline ends. There are 12 residues in the CDR3. Germline assignment: CDR1 SGHRS and CDR2 YFSETQ. CDR3 sequence: CASSLGGNEAFF. In DNA, the CDR3 is TGCGCCAGCAGCTTGGGAGGGAATGAAGCTTTCTTT. Combining the CDR3 with reference TRBV5-1 and TRBJ1-1 gives the whole variable domain KAGVTQTPRYLIKTRGQQVTLSCSPISGHRSVSWYQQTPGQGLQFLFEYFSETQRNKGNFPGRFSGRQFSNSRSEMNVSTLELGDSALYLCASSLGGNEAFFGQGTRLTVV.

The chain recombines TRBV7-9 with TRBJ1-3; D unresolved. The germline V gene has CDR1 SEHNR and CDR2 FQNEAQ (reference sequence). This CDR3 comprises 13 residues. V was shortened by 7 bases and J by 2 bases, with 9 bases between the two germline ends. The CDR3 DNA sequence: TGTGCCAGCATTGAGGGAGCTGGAAACACCATATATTTT. Translated: CASIEGAGNTIYF.

The CDR3 loop reads CASSMAARSTDTQYF. The CDR3 DNA follows: TGTGCCAGCAGCATGGCCGCAAGAAGCACAGATACGCAGTATTTT. The chain carries TRBV7-3 and TRBJ2-3; D not resolved. This CDR3 comprises 15 residues. V was trimmed by 5 bases and J by 0 bases, leaving 12 bases between them. Germline assignment: CDR1 SGHTA and CDR2 FQGTGA.

The chain combines TRBV9 with TRBJ1-1; D unclear. The V and J ends lost 0 bases and 6 bases respectively, with 12 bases between them. The V gene's germline CDR1 is SGDLS and CDR2 YYNGEE. The CDR3 has 14 residues. The CDR3 here is CASSVATSNSEAFF. DNA for the CDR3: TGTGCCAGCAGCGTAGCTACGTCTAATTCTGAAGCTTTCTTT.

This rearrangement joins TRBV2 to TRBJ2-1; 13 bases agree with TRBD2. The trim removed 4 bases at V and 9 bases at J, leaving 6 bases unmatched. The CDR3 has 15 amino acids. Germline loops: CDR1 SNHLY, CDR2 FYNNEI. The CDR3: CASSGTSGGAGEQFF. CDR3 DNA: TGTGCCAGCAGTGGAACTAGCGGGGGGGCCGGTGAGCAGTTCTTC.

The chain uses TRBV18 and TRBJ1-2, with 7 nucleotides matching TRBD1. CDR3 length: 13 residues. Unmatched junction bases numbered 3, after V lost 2 bases and J lost 6 bases. The germline V gene encodes CDR1 KGHSH and CDR2 LQKENI. CDR3 residues: CASSPRDRDGYTF. DNA of the CDR3: TGTGCCAGCTCACCAAGGGACAGAGATGGCTACACCTTC.

In its sample, this clone was seen once. The J gene is TRBJ1-2, the V gene TRBV19, with TRBD1 matching over 9 bases. The CDR3 consists of 12 residues. From germline, CDR1 is LNHDA and CDR2 SQIVND (reference sequence). V shed 4 bases, J shed 9 bases, and the junction held 3 bases outside the gene matches. CDR3 DNA sequence: TGTGCCAGTAGTACCGGGACAGGGCGCTACACCTTC. Its protein product is CASSTGTGRYTF.

The gene calls are TRBV18 and TRBJ2-3; D gene ambiguous. The CDR3 totals 14 residues. Germline V gene sequence: CDR1 KGHSH, CDR2 LQKENI. The V gene lost 7 bases and the J gene lost 6 bases, with 17 bases spanning the gap. DNA for the CDR3: TGTGCCAGCTTCACCAGCGCCATACTCGATACGCAGTATTTT. Its translation is CASFTSAILDTQYF.

The chain carries TRBV15 and TRBJ1-5; unclear D gene. The V and J ends lost 0 bases and 0 bases respectively, with 15 bases between them. Germline V CDR1 and CDR2: LNHNV, YYDKDF (reference sequence). CDR3 size: 18 residues. CDR3 region: CATSRDFEDLASNQPQHF. The CDR3 bases are TGTGCCACCAGCAGAGATTTCGAGGACCTAGCTAGCAATCAGCCCCAGCATTTT.

The chain couples TRBV6-5 to TRBJ2-3; 10 nucleotides match TRBD2. The CDR3 has 16 amino acids. Trimming at V came to 0 bases and at J to 4 bases, leaving 4 bases not matched to a gene. The germline V gene encodes CDR1 MNHEY and CDR2 SVGAGI. The DNA of the CDR3 is TGTGCCAGCAGTTACTCTCCTAGCGGGGGTGCAGATACGCAGTATTTT. This encodes CASSYSPSGGADTQYF.

By sample share, this clone is medium-sized. The chain carries TRBV27 and TRBJ1-1, with no clear D. With 11 bases removed from V and 0 bases from J, the gap between germline ends came to 10 bases. Per the germline V gene, CDR1 is MNHEY and CDR2 is SMNVEV (reference sequence). CDR3 length: 12 amino acids. The chain's CDR3 is CAASNLNTEAFF. The CDR3 coding sequence is TGTGCCGCTTCTAATCTGAACACTGAAGCTTTCTTT.

CDR3 nucleotide sequence: TGTGCCAGCAGCCACCCAACAGGGTCGTCTGGAAACACCATATATTTT. As protein: CASSHPTGSSGNTIYF. This chain connects TRBV4-2 to TRBJ1-3, with D possibly TRBD1 on 6 matching bases. CDR1 is LGHNA, CDR2 YNFKEQ, per germline. The CDR3 length is 16 residues. V lost 3 bases and J lost 1, with 13 bases in between.

The chain uses TRBV18 and TRBJ2-7; perhaps TRBD1 as D (5 bases). The CDR3 has 13 residues. Trimming stripped 5 bases from V and 0 bases from J, with 8 bases between. In germline, CDR1 is KGHSH, CDR2 LQKENI. The CDR3 nucleotides are TGTGCCAGCTCAAGTGACAGCTCCTACGAGCAGTACTTC. Its translation: CASSSDSSYEQYF.

This clone was observed once. The chain links TRBV19 to TRBJ1-5, with 11 bases fitting TRBD1. J lost 2 bases, V lost 4 bases, and 10 bases had no gene match. The CDR3 has 18 residues. The germline gives CDR1 LNHDA, CDR2 SQIVND (reference sequence). CDR3 loop: CASSSRDRGVGGNQPQHF. DNA for the CDR3: TGTGCCAGTAGTAGCCGGGACAGGGGGGTCGGAGGCAATCAGCCCCAGCATTTT. The variable domain in full, completed from reference TRBV19 and TRBJ1-5, reads DGGITQSPKYLFRKEGQNVTLSCEQNLNHDAMYWYRQDPGQGLRLIYYSQIVNDFQKGDIAEGYSVSREKKESFPLTVTSAQKNPTAFYLCASSSRDRGVGGNQPQHFGDGTRLSIL.

The chain uses TRBV4-2 and TRBJ2-7; 11 bases align to TRBD2. V dropped 8 bases and J dropped 3; count of bases not matched to a gene: 12. Germline assignment: CDR1 LGHNA and CDR2 YNFKEQ. This CDR3 spans 16 amino acids. The CDR3 DNA reads TGTGCCAGCTCTGGTAAGACTAGCGGGAATTTCTACGAGCAGTACTTC. This encodes CASSGKTSGNFYEQYF.

CDR3 loop: CASSMVDRKETQYF. CDR3 coding DNA: TGTGCCAGTAGTATGGTCGACAGGAAAGAGACCCAGTACTTC. V gene TRBV19 combines with J gene TRBJ2-5, with D perhaps matching TRBD1 (6 bases). Trimming took off 3 bases at V and 3 bases at J, with 11 bases between the two ends. Germline loops: CDR1 LNHDA, CDR2 SQIVND (reference sequence). The CDR3 has 14 amino acids. Together with reference TRBV19 and TRBJ2-5, the CDR3 gives the full variable domain: DGGITQSPKYLFRKEGQNVTLSCEQNLNHDAMYWYRQDPGQGLRLIYYSQIVNDFQKGDIAEGYSVSREKKESFPLTVTSAQKNPTAFYLCASSMVDRKETQYFGPGTRLLVL.